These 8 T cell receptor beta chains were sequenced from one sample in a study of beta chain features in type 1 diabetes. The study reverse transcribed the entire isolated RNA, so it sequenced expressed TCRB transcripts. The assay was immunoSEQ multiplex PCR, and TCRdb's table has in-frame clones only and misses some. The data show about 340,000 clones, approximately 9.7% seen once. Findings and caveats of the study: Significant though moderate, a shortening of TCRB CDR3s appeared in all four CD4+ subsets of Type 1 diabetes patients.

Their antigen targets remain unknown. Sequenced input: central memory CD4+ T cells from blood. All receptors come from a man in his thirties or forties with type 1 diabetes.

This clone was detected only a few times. CDR3 sequence reads: CASSHQGGVDEQFF. The CDR3, as DNA: TGTGCCAGCAGCCACCAGGGAGGGGTCGATGAGCAGTTCTTC. The rearrangement joins TRBV28 to TRBJ2-1, with 7 nucleotides matching TRBD2. This CDR3 is built from 14 residues. Germline V gene lookup returns CDR1 MDHEN and CDR2 SYDVKM. V dropped 6 bases and J dropped 8; count of bases not matched to a gene: 10.

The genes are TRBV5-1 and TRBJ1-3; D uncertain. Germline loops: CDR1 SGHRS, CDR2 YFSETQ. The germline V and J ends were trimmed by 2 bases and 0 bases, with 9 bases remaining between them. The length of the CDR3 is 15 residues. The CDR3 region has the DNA TGCGCCAGCAGCTTACGGATAGACTCTGGAAACACCATATATTTT. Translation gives CASSLRIDSGNTIYF.

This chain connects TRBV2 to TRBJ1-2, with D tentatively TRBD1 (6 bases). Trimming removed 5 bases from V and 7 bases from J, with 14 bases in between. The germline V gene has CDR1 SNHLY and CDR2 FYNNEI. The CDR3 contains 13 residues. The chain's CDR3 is CASSLEQGGGYTF. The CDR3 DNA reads TGTGCCAGCAGTTTGGAACAGGGCGGTGGCTACACCTTC.

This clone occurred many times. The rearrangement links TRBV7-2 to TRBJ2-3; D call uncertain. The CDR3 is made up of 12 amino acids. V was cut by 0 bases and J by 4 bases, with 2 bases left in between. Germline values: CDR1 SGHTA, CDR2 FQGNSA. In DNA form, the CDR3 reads TGTGCCAGCAGCTTAGCGGCAGATACGCAGTATTTT. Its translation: CASSLAADTQYF.

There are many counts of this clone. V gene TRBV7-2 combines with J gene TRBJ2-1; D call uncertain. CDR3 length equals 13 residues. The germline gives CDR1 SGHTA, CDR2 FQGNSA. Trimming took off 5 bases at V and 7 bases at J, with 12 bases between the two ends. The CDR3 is CASSPMIINEQFF. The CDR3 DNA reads TGTGCCAGCAGCCCTATGATCATAAATGAGCAGTTCTTC.

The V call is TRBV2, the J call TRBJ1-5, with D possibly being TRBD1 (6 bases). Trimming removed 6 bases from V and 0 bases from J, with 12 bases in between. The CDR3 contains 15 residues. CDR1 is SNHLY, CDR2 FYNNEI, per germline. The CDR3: CASSSRTVSNQPQHF. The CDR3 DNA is TGTGCCAGCAGCAGTCGGACAGTTAGCAATCAGCCCCAGCATTTT.

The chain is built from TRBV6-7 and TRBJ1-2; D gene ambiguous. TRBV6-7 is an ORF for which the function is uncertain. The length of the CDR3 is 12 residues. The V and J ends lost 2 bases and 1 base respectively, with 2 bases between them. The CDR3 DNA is TGTGCCAGCAGTTACCTTAACTATGGCTACACCTTC. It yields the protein CASSYLNYGYTF.

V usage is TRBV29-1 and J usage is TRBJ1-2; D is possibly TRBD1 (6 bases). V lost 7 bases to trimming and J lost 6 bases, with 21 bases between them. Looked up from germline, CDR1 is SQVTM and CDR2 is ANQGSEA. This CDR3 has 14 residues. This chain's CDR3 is CSAGSKQGFHGYTF. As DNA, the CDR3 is TGCAGCGCCGGCTCCAAGCAGGGGTTTCATGGCTACACCTTC.